This TCR beta chain was captured by sequencing in a study of blood T cell repertoires in COVID-19. For the study at large: Collection of acute and convalescent COVID-19 samples took place in the United States, Italy and Spain.

How the authors handled the data: Nucleated cell counts were estimated from reference gene primer amplification. TCRdb's table, derived via immunoSEQ multiplex PCR, lists solely in-frame clones and lacks some. V and J calls and clone size are given by that table; D and trimming were obtained from the DNA. The sample contains hundreds of thousands of clones, roughly 90% of which appear only once. CDR3 size: 16 residues. Looked up from germline, CDR1 is PRHDT and CDR2 is FYEKMQ (reference sequence). V gave up 5 bases and J gave up 8 bases; unmatched junction bases: 15. The source of this sequence is a woman in her twenties or thirties with active or convalescent COVID-19. The sample was peripheral blood. The chain has TRBV13 and TRBJ2-1, with 7 bases that match TRBD2. DNA of the CDR3: TGTGCCAGCAGCCCAAGTGGACTAGAAGGGTGGGATGAGCAGTTCTTC. The encoded protein is CASSPSGLEGWDEQFF.